This T cell receptor beta chain originates from a study of blood T cell repertoires in COVID-19. Original processing methods: Estimation of nucleated cell counts relied on the amplification of reference gene primers. The method was immunoSEQ multiplex PCR; TCRdb's version includes in-frame clones alone and lacks a portion of them. V, J and clone size are taken as reported in that table, and D and trimming were inferred from the DNA itself. Of 120,000 to 150,000 clones in the sample, 82% are singletons; the top ten hold 12% to 15%. V lost 7 bases, J lost 4 bases, and 9 bases stayed unmatched. This CDR3 spans 15 amino acids. From germline, CDR1 is MNHEY and CDR2 SVGAGI.

Sequences were obtained from peripheral blood. The clonotype originates from a human donor with acute or convalescent COVID-19. The donor label of this sample is uncertain. The chain uses TRBV6-5 and TRBJ1-5; 8 bases line up with TRBD1. DNA for the CDR3: TGTGCCAGCAAGGTAGGGGACAGGCGAAATCAGCCCCAGCATTTT. It encodes CASKVGDRRNQPQHF.